One T cell receptor (beta chain) is described in this entry. What antigen it recognizes has not been identified. Germline is not matched at one junction end, which may reflect a read error. The CDR3 numbers 15 residues from cysteine through phenylalanine. Just CDR3 DNA is preserved here, 45 bases in frame from base 1. The germline V gene specifies SNHLY as CDR1 and FYNNEI as CDR2. TCRdb names Illumina HiSeq 1500 as the instrument used. The raw public data were reprocessed by TCRdb itself: fastp quality trimming at Q25, MiXCR clonotype calling, in-frame beta chains only. Each entry merges the rows of one CDR3 protein and shows their most common DNA and genes. The sample yields 630,000 or so distinct CDR3 sequences; about 24% were counted once. The top ten constitute 6.5% to 10% of the sample. The source of the sample is a study of T cell repertoires in cytomegalovirus infection (dated by TCRdb to between 2018 and 2020). Broadly, across the study: Because public TCR beta signatures pointed to carriage of CMV infection together with the matching HLA type, the HLA type of each donor mattered for the analysis.

Paper-wide results and their limitations: Carriers of CMV infection plus the relevant HLA type were discriminated by the cumulative frequency of public TCR beta family members in the study cohort and in an independent approximately 360-donor cohort. The ex vivo response was dominated by HLA-C-restricted CMV-specific TCR beta clonotypes, and the single most frequent clonotype in two of eight donors was supplied by these HLA-C-restricted clonotypes.

Input material: CD8+ T cells from PBMCs. This receptor was taken from a human donor in good health (CMV status not recorded). Some clones in this sample may be carry-over from other donors' samples. The rearrangement joined TRBV2 to TRBJ2-5; 10 central nucleotides agree with TRBD2. The CDR3 has the sequence CAGSEKRGGLQTQYF. The DNA is TGTGCCGGCAGTGAAAAGCGGGGGGGCCTTCAGACCCAGTACTTC.